This T cell receptor beta chain stems from a study of blood T cell repertoires in COVID-19. About the study: Sites in the United States, Italy and Spain provided acute and convalescent COVID-19 samples. T cells, B-cell-depleted T cells, or PBMCs provided the cDNA or gDNA that served as material.

The Seattle site enrolled patients during active infection and followed them longitudinally. Assay used: immunoSEQ multiplex PCR; TCRdb lists only in-frame clones, some missing. The sample shows about 180,000 clones, roughly 84% of them seen only once. CDR1 is LGHNT and CDR2 is FRNRAP in the germline V gene. V lost 1 base and J lost 2; bases outside the gene matches: 2. The length of the CDR3 is 16 residues. The rearrangement links TRBV12-5 to TRBJ2-1; 10 positions match TRBD1. This TCR was sampled from a woman between 40 and 50 years old with COVID-19, enrolled during active disease. Sequenced input: peripheral blood. The CDR3 DNA reads as TGTGCTAGTGGTTTGGCGACAGGGGGCGCCTACAATGAGCAGTTCTTC. It is translated as CASGLATGGAYNEQFF.